Below, one TCR beta chain is given with its context. The CDR3 covers 13 residues. Trimming removed 4 bases from V and 4 bases from J, with 9 bases in between. Germline V gene lookup returns CDR1 LNHDA and CDR2 SQIVND (reference sequence). The immunoSEQ assay was v3. Libraries were sequenced to 2 million to 2.5 million read pairs (survey) or roughly 4.5-6.5 million (deep). Assay: immunoSEQ multiplex PCR; the TCRdb copy retains only in-frame clones and omits some. The repertoire consists of around 20,000 clones, with 75% to 80% occurring once and the leading ten covering roughly 6.8%. The time point denotes: pre-treatment sample, taken before nivolumab and TIL therapy. The data were obtained in a study of TIL therapy for anti-PD-1-resistant metastatic lung cancer. Study-wide background: Patients then received nivolumab; progressors got lymphodepletion, TIL and IL-2. Most patients had lung adenocarcinoma. Tumors carried a median about 1.5 non-synonymous mutations per megabase.

The source was blood, collected at baseline. J is TRBJ2-3 and V is TRBV19; TRBD1 is a possible D gene (6 bases). The source is a person between 25 and 79 years old with non-small cell lung cancer. CDR3 sequence reads: CASSTTGSDTQYF. DNA of the CDR3: TGTGCCAGTAGTACGACAGGTTCAGATACGCAGTATTTT.